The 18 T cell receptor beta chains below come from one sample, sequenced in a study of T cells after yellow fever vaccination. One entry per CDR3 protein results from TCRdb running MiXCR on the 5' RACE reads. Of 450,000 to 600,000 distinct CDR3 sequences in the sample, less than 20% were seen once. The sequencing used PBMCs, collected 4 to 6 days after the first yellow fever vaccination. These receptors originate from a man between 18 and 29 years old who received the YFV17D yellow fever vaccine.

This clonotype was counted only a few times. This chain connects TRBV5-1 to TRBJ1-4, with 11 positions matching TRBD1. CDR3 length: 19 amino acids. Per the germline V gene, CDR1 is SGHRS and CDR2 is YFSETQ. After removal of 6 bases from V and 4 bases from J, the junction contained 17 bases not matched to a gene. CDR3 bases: TGCGCCAGCATACGGCACCAAGGACAGGGGGCGCCGAGTAATGAAAAACTGTTTTTT. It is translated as CASIRHQGQGAPSNEKLFF.

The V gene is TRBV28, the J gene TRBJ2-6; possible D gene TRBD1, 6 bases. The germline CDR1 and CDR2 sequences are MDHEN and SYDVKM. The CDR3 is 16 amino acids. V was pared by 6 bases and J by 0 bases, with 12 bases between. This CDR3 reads CASSPGQFSGANVLTF. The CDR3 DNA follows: TGTGCCAGCAGCCCGGGACAATTCTCTGGGGCCAACGTCCTGACTTTC.

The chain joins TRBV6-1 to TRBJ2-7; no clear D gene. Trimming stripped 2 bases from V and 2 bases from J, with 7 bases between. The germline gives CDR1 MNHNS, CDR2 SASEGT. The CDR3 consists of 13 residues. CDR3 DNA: TGTGCCAGCAGTGAACCCGTAACCTACGAGCAGTACGTC. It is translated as CASSEPVTYEQYV.

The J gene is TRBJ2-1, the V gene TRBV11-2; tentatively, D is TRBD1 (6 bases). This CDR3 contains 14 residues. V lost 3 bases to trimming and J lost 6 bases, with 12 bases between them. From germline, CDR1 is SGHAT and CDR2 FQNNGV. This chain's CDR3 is CASSFYRVGNEQFF. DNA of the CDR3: TGTGCCAGCAGCTTCTACAGGGTTGGCAATGAGCAGTTCTTC.

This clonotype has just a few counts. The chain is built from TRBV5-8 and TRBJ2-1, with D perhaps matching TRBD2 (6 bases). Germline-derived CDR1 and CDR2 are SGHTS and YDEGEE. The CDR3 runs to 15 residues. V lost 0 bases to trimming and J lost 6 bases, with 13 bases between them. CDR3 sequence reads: CASSLGLVQGNEQFF. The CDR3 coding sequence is TGTGCCAGCAGCTTGGGACTAGTCCAAGGCAATGAGCAGTTCTTC.

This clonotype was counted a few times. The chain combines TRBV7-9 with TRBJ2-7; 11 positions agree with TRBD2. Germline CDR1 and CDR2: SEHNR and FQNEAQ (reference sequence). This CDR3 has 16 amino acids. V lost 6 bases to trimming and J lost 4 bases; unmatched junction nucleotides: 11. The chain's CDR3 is CASRVGSGGAGYEQYF. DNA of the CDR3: TGTGCCAGCAGGGTCGGTAGCGGGGGGGCCGGGTACGAGCAGTACTTC.

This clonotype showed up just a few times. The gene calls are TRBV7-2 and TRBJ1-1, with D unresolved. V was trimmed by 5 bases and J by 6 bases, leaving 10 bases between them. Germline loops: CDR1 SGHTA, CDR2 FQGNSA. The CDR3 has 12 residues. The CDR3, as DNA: TGTGCCAGCAGCCCTACTTTCGCTGAAGCTTTCTTT. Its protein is CASSPTFAEAFF.

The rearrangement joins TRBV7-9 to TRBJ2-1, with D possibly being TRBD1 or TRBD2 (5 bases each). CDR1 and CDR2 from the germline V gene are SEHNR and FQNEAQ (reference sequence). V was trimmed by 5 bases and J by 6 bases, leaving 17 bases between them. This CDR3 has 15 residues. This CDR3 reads CASSPGLPGSNEQFF. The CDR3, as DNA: TGTGCCAGCAGCCCGGGGCTCCCCGGCAGCAATGAGCAGTTCTTC.

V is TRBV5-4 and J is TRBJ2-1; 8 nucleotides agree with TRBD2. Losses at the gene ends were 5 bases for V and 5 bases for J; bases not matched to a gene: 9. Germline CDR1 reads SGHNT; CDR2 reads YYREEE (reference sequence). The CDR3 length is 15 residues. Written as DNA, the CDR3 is TGTGCCAGCAGACCGGGACTAGTCGGAGACAATGAGCAGTTCTTC. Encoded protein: CASRPGLVGDNEQFF.

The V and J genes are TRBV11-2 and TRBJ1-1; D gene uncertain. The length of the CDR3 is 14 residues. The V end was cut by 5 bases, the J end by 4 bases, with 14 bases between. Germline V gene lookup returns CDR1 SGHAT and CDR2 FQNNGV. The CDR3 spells CASSPPRRATEAFF. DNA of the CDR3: TGTGCCAGCAGCCCGCCTAGAAGGGCCACTGAAGCTTTCTTT.

CDR3 in DNA: TGCGCCAGCAGCCAAGAAACGGACGAATGGCTCAATGAGCAGTTCTTC. The encoded protein is CASSQETDEWLNEQFF. This chain links TRBV4-1 with TRBJ2-1; D is uncertain. CDR1 and CDR2 from the germline V gene are MGHRA and YSYEKL. The V end lost 0 bases, the J end lost 6 bases, and 15 bases lay between the germline ends. This CDR3 has 16 residues.

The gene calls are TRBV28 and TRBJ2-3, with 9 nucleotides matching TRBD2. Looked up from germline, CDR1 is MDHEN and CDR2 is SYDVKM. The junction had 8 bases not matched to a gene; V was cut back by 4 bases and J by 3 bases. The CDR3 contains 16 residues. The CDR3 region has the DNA TGTGCCAGCAGTTCCGTTGGGGCGGGGGGGACAGATACGCAGTATTTT. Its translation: CASSSVGAGGTDTQYF. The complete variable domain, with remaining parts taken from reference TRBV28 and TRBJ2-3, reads DVKVTQSSRYLVKRTGEKVFLECVQDMDHENMFWYRQDPGLGLRLIYFSYDVKMKEKGDIPEGYSVSREKKERFSLILESASTNQTSMYLCASSSVGAGGTDTQYFGPGTRLTVL.

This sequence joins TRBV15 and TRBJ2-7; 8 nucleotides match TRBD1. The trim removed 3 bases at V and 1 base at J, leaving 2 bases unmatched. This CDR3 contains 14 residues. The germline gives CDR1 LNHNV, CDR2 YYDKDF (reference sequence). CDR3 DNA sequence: TGTGCCACCAGCAGGGACAGGGCATCCTACGAGCAGTACGTC. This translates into CATSRDRASYEQYV.

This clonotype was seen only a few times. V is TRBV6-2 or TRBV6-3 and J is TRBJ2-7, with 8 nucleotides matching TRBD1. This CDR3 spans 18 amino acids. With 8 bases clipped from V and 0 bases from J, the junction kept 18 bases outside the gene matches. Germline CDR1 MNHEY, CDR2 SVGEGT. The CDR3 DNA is TGTGCCAGCCCCTTGAGGTCGGGGCCGGGACAGGACTCCTACGAGCAGTACTTC. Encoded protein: CASPLRSGPGQDSYEQYF.

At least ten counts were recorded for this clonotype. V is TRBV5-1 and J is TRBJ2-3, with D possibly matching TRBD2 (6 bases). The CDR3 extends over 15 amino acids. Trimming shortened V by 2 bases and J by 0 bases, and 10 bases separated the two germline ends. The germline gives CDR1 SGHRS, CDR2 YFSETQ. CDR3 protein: CASSFTGTSTDTQYF. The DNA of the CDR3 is TGCGCCAGCAGCTTCACCGGGACTAGCACAGATACGCAGTATTTT.

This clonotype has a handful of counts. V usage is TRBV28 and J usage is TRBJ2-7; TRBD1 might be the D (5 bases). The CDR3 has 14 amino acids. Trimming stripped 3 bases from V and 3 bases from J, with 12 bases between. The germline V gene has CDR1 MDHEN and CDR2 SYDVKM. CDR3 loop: CASSFQGAHYEQYV. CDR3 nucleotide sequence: TGTGCCAGCAGTTTTCAAGGGGCCCACTACGAGCAGTACGTC.

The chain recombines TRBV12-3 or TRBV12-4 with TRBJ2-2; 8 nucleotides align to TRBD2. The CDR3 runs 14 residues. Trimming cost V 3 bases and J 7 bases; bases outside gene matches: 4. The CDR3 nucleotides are TGTGCCAGCAGTTTCGGGGGGGCGGTCGGGGAGCTGTTTTTT. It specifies CASSFGGAVGELFF.

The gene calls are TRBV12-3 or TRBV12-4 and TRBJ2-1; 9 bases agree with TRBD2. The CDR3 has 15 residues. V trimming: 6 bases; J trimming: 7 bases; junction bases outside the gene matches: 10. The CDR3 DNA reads TGTGCCAGCAGGGAAGAGGGACTAGCTCTAAATGAGCAGTTCTTC. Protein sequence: CASREEGLALNEQFF.